A selection of T cell receptor beta chains follows, all from one sample in a study of T cells after yellow fever vaccination. In TCRdb, the 5' RACE reads were re-called with MiXCR into one record per CDR3 protein. The profile shows some 320,000 distinct CDR3 sequences, 7.5% to 9% of them singletons. This material consisted of CD4+ T cells sorted from PBMCs, taken 5 days after the yellow fever booster vaccination. The receptors stem from a man younger than 30 who received the YFV17D yellow fever vaccine. The conserved cysteine and the conserved F or W are not part of the CDR3 here.

v_gene	j_gene	CDR3aa
TRBV5-4	TRBJ2-2	ASTGTGELF
TRBV6-2/TRBV6-3	TRBJ1-2	ASTRARRFDYT
TRBV27	TRBJ2-1	ASSPRGGNEQF
TRBV20-1	TRBJ2-2	SARLTGNTGELF
TRBV5-4	TRBJ2-1	ASSPWTGGREQF
TRBV20-1	TRBJ2-3	SASQGWGLSTQY
TRBV28	TRBJ2-1	ASSPSSGGVYEQF
TRBV28	TRBJ1-4	ASSSGQARDEKLF
TRBV20-1	TRBJ1-5	SARQVGGNQPQH
TRBV5-1	TRBJ2-3	ASSLGPRSGGTDTQY
TRBV2	TRBJ1-3	ASSGDRIVSGNTIY
TRBV20-1	TRBJ2-7	SALTQGAYEQY
TRBV5-1	TRBJ1-1	ASSLAGGGLNTEAF
TRBV11-2	TRBJ2-2	ASSRPGRSTGELF
TRBV9	TRBJ1-3	ASSAQGIGNTIY
TRBV11-2	TRBJ2-1	ASSLGLQNEQF
TRBV5-1	TRBJ2-5	ASSLVGQNQETQY
TRBV12-3/TRBV12-4	TRBJ2-7	ASSSFMVGYEQY
TRBV6-5	TRBJ2-1	ASSYITSDNEQF
TRBV20-1	TRBJ2-1	SARDRFWVNEQF
TRBV7-2	TRBJ1-5	ASSLSTGLKPQH
TRBV5-1	TRBJ1-6	ASSFAESYNSPLH
TRBV7-9	TRBJ2-1	ASSYTLAGLYNEQF
TRBV12-3/TRBV12-4	TRBJ1-2	ASRDRLAYGYT
TRBV6-2/TRBV6-3	TRBJ1-5	ASSYSNPNQPQH
TRBV6-2/TRBV6-3	TRBJ1-6	ASKDPQQGSYNSPLH
TRBV6-5	TRBJ2-7	ASSSGLAGDEQY
TRBV20-1	TRBJ1-1	SARDLGEAF
TRBV20-1	TRBJ2-4	SARPRGKNIQY
TRBV19	TRBJ2-1	ASISSSHGGEQF
TRBV9	TRBJ2-2	ASSVDGGNGELF
TRBV10-2	TRBJ2-3	ASKERGNTDTQY
TRBV29-1	TRBJ1-1	SVRGQIGTEAF
TRBV6-2/TRBV6-3	TRBJ2-1	ATILDAVGEQF
TRBV12-3/TRBV12-4	TRBJ1-2	ASSLGANYGGYT
TRBV18	TRBJ2-5	ASSPLDRVQETQY
TRBV20-1	TRBJ2-3	SAVLPTDTQY
TRBV5-1	TRBJ2-1	ASSLGGTSNNEQF
TRBV7-9	TRBJ2-1	ASSLAYGGHNNEQF